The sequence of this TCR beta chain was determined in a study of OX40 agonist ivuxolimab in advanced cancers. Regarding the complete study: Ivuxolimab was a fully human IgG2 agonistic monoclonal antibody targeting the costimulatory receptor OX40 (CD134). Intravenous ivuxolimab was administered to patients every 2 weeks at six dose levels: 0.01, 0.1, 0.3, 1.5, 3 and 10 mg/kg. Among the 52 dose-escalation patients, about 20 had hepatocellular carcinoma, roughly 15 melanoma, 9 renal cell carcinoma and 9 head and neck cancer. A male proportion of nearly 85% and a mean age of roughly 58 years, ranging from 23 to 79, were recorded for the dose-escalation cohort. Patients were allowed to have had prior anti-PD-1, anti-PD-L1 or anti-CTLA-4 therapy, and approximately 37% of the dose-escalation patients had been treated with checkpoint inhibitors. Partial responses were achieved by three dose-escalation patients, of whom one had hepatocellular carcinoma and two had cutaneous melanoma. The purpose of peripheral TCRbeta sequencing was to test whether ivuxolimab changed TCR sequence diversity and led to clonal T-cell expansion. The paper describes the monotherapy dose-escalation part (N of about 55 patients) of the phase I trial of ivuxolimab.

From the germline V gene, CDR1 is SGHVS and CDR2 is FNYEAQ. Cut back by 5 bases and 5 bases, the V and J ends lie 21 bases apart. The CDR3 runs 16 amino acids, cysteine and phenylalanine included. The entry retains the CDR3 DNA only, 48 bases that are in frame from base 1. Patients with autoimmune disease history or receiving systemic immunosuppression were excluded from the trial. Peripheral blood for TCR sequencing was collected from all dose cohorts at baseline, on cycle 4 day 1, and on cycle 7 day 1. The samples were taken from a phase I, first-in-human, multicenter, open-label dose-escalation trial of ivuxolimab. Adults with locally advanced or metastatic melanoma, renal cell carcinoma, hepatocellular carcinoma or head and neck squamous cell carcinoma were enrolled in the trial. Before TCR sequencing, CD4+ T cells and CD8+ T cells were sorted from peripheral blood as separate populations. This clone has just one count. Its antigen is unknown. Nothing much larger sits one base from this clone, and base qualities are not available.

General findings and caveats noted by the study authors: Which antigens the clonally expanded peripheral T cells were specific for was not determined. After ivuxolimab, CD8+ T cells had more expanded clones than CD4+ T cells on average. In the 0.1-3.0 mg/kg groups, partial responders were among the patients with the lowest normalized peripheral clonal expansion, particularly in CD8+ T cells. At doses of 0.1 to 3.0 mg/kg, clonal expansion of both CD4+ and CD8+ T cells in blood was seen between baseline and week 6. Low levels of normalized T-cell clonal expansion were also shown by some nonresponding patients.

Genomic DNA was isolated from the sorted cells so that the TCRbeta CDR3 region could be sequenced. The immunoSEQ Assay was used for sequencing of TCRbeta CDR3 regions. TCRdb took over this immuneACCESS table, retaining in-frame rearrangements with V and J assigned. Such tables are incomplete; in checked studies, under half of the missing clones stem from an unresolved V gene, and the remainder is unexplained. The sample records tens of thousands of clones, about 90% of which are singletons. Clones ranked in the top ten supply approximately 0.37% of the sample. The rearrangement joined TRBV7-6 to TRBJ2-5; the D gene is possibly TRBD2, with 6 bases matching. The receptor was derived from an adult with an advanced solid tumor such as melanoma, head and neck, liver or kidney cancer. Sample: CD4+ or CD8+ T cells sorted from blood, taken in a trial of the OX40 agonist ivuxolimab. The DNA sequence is TGTGCCAGCAGCCGACTCGGACTAAGCGGCGGTGAGACCCAGTACTTC. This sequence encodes CASSRLGLSGGETQYF. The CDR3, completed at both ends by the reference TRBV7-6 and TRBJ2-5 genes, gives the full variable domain GAGVSQSPRYKVTKRGQDVALRCDPISGHVSLYWYRQALGQGPEFLTYFNYEAQQDKSGLPNDRFSAERPEGSISTLTIQRTEQRDSAMYRCASSRLGLSGGETQYFGPGTRLLVL.